The entry below gives a single TCR beta chain sequence along with its context. The antigen is not known. Germline V gives CDR1 DFQATT, CDR2 SNEGSKA (reference sequence). V lost 1 base and J 8 bases, leaving 14 bases between the germline ends. The CDR3 consists of 13 residues. TCRdb re-called the 5' RACE reads through MiXCR, storing one row per CDR3 protein. The sample yields approximately 600,000 distinct CDR3 sequences, under 8.5% seen once. The source of the sample is a study of identical twins. Points from the study as a whole: For cord blood, abundant beta clonotypes had fewer insertions, unlike memory repertoires, which showed none.

These data also formed part of another study, on yellow fever vaccine responses in identical twins.

This receptor was taken from a woman under 30 in good health. The V and J genes are TRBV20-1 and TRBJ1-2; D may be TRBD1 (5 bases). The sample taken for sequencing was PBMCs. The CDR3 nucleotides read TGCAGTGCTAGAGTTCCGGGGGGTAGAGGCTACACCTTC. This encodes CSARVPGGRGYTF.